This T cell receptor beta chain was observed in a study of neurological immune-mediated disorders. This clonotype was seen ten or more times. In TCRdb, the 5' RACE reads were re-called with MiXCR into one record per CDR3 protein. Here the sample spans about 88,000 distinct CDR3 sequences, around 3.4% being singletons. V shed 5 bases, J shed 3 bases, and the junction held 4 bases outside the gene matches. The CDR3 length is 13 residues. Per germline, CDR1 SGHVS and CDR2 FNYEAQ. The sequence was collected from a woman younger than 30 with multiple sclerosis. The chain employs TRBV7-6 and TRBJ2-7, with TRBD1 identical over 7 bases. The sequencing sample was made of PBMCs. The chain's CDR3 is CASSMGQYYEQYF. Written as DNA, the CDR3 is TGTGCCAGCAGCATGGGACAGTACTACGAGCAGTACTTC.